These 30 T cell receptor beta chains came from one sample sequenced in a study of CD8+ T cells in alopecia areata. RNA extraction was followed by reverse transcription into cDNA, which acted as the sequencing template. Generated by immunoSEQ multiplex PCR, the TCRdb table keeps only in-frame clones and is missing some. The data show about 140,000 clones, 51% seen once. Sequenced material: CD4+ T cells sorted from blood, taken at week 0. The receptors were gathered from a human donor with alopecia areata.

This sequence joins TRBV9 and TRBJ2-4; the D is unclear. The CDR3 is 14 residues long. The V end was cut by 3 bases, the J end by 8 bases, with 15 bases between. Per germline, CDR1 SGDLS and CDR2 YYNGEE. The CDR3, as DNA: TGTGCCAGCAGCGGGCCCGAGGTCGCGGACATTCAGTACTTC. Its protein product is CASSGPEVADIQYF.

This chain connects TRBV6-6 to TRBJ2-1; D remains unclear. This CDR3 has 11 amino acids. The germline V gene encodes CDR1 MNHNY and CDR2 SVGAGI (reference sequence). V lost 6 bases and J lost 9, with 9 bases in between. As DNA, the CDR3 is TGTGCCAGCAGCCTGGAGATTGAGCAGTTCTTC. This translates into CASSLEIEQFF.

The rearrangement joins TRBV6-4 to TRBJ2-4, with D perhaps assigned TRBD1 or TRBD2 (5 bases each). The V gene lost 0 bases and the J gene lost 8 bases, with 8 bases spanning the gap. Germline CDR1 reads MRHNA; CDR2 reads SNTAGT. This CDR3 comprises 13 residues. CDR3 in amino acids: CASSDSMGDIQYF. CDR3 bases: TGTGCCAGCAGTGACTCGATGGGGGACATTCAGTACTTC.

In its sample, this clone was seen a few times. This rearrangement joins TRBV5-1 to TRBJ1-5; TRBD1 agrees at 10 bases. Germline trimming cut 4 bases from V and 7 bases from J; bases unmatched to any gene: 11. The CDR3 length is 16 residues. Per the germline V gene, CDR1 is SGHRS and CDR2 is YFSETQ. The CDR3 is CASSLAGTGAGQPQHF. The DNA for the CDR3 is TGCGCCAGCAGCCTAGCCGGGACAGGGGCAGGGCAGCCCCAGCATTTT.

V usage is TRBV29-1 and J usage is TRBJ1-2; no firm D call. In germline, CDR1 is SQVTM, CDR2 ANQGSEA. CDR3 size: 11 residues. The V end lost 1 base, the J end lost 8 bases, and 8 bases lay between the germline ends. CDR3 protein: CSVEAVRGYTF. The CDR3 DNA reads as TGCAGCGTTGAAGCAGTAAGGGGCTACACCTTC.

The V gene is TRBV9, the J gene TRBJ2-1; 9 bases map to TRBD2. The CDR3 consists of 16 residues. Germline V CDR1 and CDR2: SGDLS, YYNGEE. After removal of 0 bases from V and 7 bases from J, the junction contained 8 bases not matched to a gene. This CDR3 is CASSVGGSGSWNEQFF. The CDR3 DNA is TGTGCCAGCAGCGTAGGTGGTAGCGGGAGTTGGAATGAGCAGTTCTTC.

The sample holds a few counts of this clone. The V call is TRBV30, the J call TRBJ2-1; 16 bases agree with TRBD2. The CDR3 is made up of 13 amino acids. Germline V lookup: CDR1 GTSNPN, CDR2 SVGIG (reference sequence). With 2 bases clipped from V and 14 bases from J, the junction kept 3 bases outside the gene matches. The chain's CDR3 is CAWSPGTSGREFF. The CDR3 nucleotides are TGTGCCTGGAGTCCCGGGACTAGCGGGAGGGAGTTCTTC.

The table lists this clone with a few counts. This chain uses TRBV30 with TRBJ1-5; perhaps TRBD1 as D (5 bases). The V end was cut by 0 bases, the J end by 6 bases, with 9 bases between. CDR3 length: 13 amino acids. Germline V gene lookup returns CDR1 GTSNPN and CDR2 SVGIG (reference sequence). DNA for the CDR3: TGTGCCTGGAGTGTAGGGGCTAGTCAGCCCCAGCATTTT. It yields the protein CAWSVGASQPQHF.

This sequence joins TRBV29-1 and TRBJ2-7; the D gene is possibly TRBD2 (6 bases). Looked up from germline, CDR1 is SQVTM and CDR2 is ANQGSEA. With 4 bases removed from V and 4 bases from J, the gap between germline ends came to 8 bases. The CDR3 has 11 amino acids. The CDR3 DNA sequence: TGCAGCGTTGTTGGGGGGTACGAGCAGTACTTC. This gives the protein CSVVGGYEQYF.

This chain links TRBV5-1 with TRBJ1-1; D ambiguous. Germline CDR1 SGHRS, CDR2 YFSETQ. CDR3 size: 14 residues. The V end lost 7 bases, the J end lost 2 bases, and 15 bases lay between the germline ends. The CDR3 spells CASGPGPSNTEAFF. The CDR3 DNA sequence: TGCGCCAGCGGCCCGGGTCCCTCCAACACTGAAGCTTTCTTT.

The gene calls are TRBV7-8 and TRBJ1-2; the match to TRBD1 covers 9 bases. J was trimmed by 3 bases and V by 5 bases; bases with no gene match: 7. Germline CDR1 and CDR2: SGHVS and FQNEAQ. The CDR3 has 15 residues. CDR3 nucleotide sequence: TGTGCCAGCAGCAAAGGGACAGGGAGCCACTATGGCTACACCTTC. It encodes CASSKGTGSHYGYTF. The full variable domain, rest sourced from reference TRBV7-8 and TRBJ1-2, is GAGVSQSPRYKVAKRGQDVALRCDPISGHVSLFWYQQALGQGPEFLTYFQNEAQLDKSGLPSDRFFAERPEGSVSTLKIQRTQQEDSAVYLCASSKGTGSHYGYTFGSGTRLTVV.

The V gene is TRBV5-1, the J gene TRBJ2-3; the D is unclear. Germline CDR1 reads SGHRS; CDR2 reads YFSETQ. The CDR3 consists of 13 residues. Trimming pared 3 bases from V and 3 bases from J, leaving 8 bases between. DNA for the CDR3: TGCGCCAGCAGCTGGCTGGCGACAGATACGCAGTATTTT. It is translated as CASSWLATDTQYF.

V gene TRBV2 combines with J gene TRBJ1-5; TRBD1 might be the D (5 bases). The CDR3 loop spans 13 amino acids. V shed 8 bases and J shed 1 base, with 9 bases lying between them. Germline V gene sequence: CDR1 SNHLY, CDR2 FYNNEI. CDR3 protein: CASRQGSNQPQHF. CDR3 nucleotides: TGTGCCAGCCGTCAGGGAAGCAATCAGCCCCAGCATTTT. Full variable domain (remainder filled in from reference TRBV2 and TRBJ1-5): EPEVTQTPSHQVTQMGQEVILRCVPISNHLYFYWYRQILGQKVEFLVSFYNNEISEKSEIFDDQFSVERPDGSNFTLKIRSTKLEDSAMYFCASRQGSNQPQHFGDGTRLSIL.

The chain recombines TRBV7-2 with TRBJ2-5; D is uncertain. This CDR3 spans 11 amino acids. Germline CDR1 reads SGHTA; CDR2 reads FQGNSA. Trimming stripped 5 bases from V and 3 bases from J, with 4 bases between. Here the CDR3 DNA reads TGTGCCAGCAGCAAAGAAGAGACCCAGTACTTC. It specifies CASSKEETQYF.

The rearrangement links TRBV5-1 to TRBJ1-2, with D perhaps TRBD1 (6 bases). The CDR3 consists of 14 residues. Germline V gene lookup returns CDR1 SGHRS and CDR2 YFSETQ. V was trimmed by 0 bases and J by 4 bases, leaving 10 bases between them. The CDR3 is CASSLEGGGYGYTF. CDR3 coding DNA: TGCGCCAGCAGCTTGGAAGGGGGAGGCTATGGCTACACCTTC.

The chain combines TRBV28 with TRBJ2-7, with a possible D match to TRBD2 (6 bases). The CDR3 covers 14 residues. Trimming removed 7 bases at V and 1 base at J, with 14 bases between. Looked up from germline, CDR1 is MDHEN and CDR2 is SYDVKM. CDR3 nucleotides: TGTGCCAGCACCCGGGACTTTAGGTCCTACGAGCAGTACTTC. Encoded protein: CASTRDFRSYEQYF.

The sample holds a few counts of this clone. V usage is TRBV10-3 and J usage is TRBJ2-7; D is uncertain. V was shortened by 8 bases and J by 4 bases, with 15 bases between the two germline ends. CDR1 is ENHRY, CDR2 SYGVKD, per germline. The CDR3 totals 13 residues. Written as DNA, the CDR3 is TGTGCCATCGCCGGTGGGGTTGCATACGAGCAGTACTTC. It is translated as CAIAGGVAYEQYF.

V and J are TRBV6-5 and TRBJ1-5; D gene unclear. The germline CDR1 and CDR2 sequences are MNHEY and SVGAGI. V lost 0 bases, J lost 6 bases, and 12 bases lay in between. The CDR3 is 15 residues long. The CDR3, as DNA: TGTGCCAGCAGTTACTCGATTGATTCAGGTCAGCCCCAGCATTTT. Translation gives CASSYSIDSGQPQHF.

The chain has TRBV19 and TRBJ1-5; TRBD1 matches at 8 bases. The CDR3 has 14 residues. From germline, CDR1 is LNHDA and CDR2 SQIVND (reference sequence). V was clipped by 6 bases and J by 7 bases; unmatched bases: 8. The chain's CDR3 is CASSNQGAQQPQHF. CDR3 coding DNA: TGTGCCAGTAGCAATCAGGGGGCGCAGCAGCCCCAGCATTTT.

In its sample, this clone was seen a few times. V and J are TRBV29-1 and TRBJ2-1; D call uncertain. Looked up from germline, CDR1 is SQVTM and CDR2 is ANQGSEA. There are 11 residues in the CDR3. V was cut by 4 bases and J by 6 bases, with 7 bases left in between. The chain's CDR3 is CSVVLFNEQFF. DNA of the CDR3: TGCAGCGTTGTCCTTTTCAATGAGCAGTTCTTC.

This clone was counted between two and nine times. The gene calls are TRBV7-3 and TRBJ2-7; D may correspond to TRBD1 or TRBD2 (5 bases each). Germline V gene lookup returns CDR1 SGHTA and CDR2 FQGTGA. The ends were cut back, 5 bases at V and 6 bases at J, with 17 bases in the middle. CDR3 length: 14 amino acids. Here the CDR3 DNA reads TGTGCCAGCAGCCCTTCCGGGACCCTGGGCGAGCAGTACTTC. It codes for CASSPSGTLGEQYF.

This clone was detected a few times. This chain connects TRBV29-1 to TRBJ1-1, with D unclear. Germline assignment: CDR1 SQVTM and CDR2 ANQGSEA. V was cut by 1 base and J by 6 bases, with 9 bases left in between. This CDR3 region has 12 residues. CDR3 amino acids: CSVEGQSAEAFF. CDR3 nucleotides: TGCAGCGTTGAAGGGCAGTCAGCTGAAGCTTTCTTT.

The chain joins TRBV6-1 to TRBJ1-2; D gene uncertain. V was pared by 0 bases and J by 4 bases, with 9 bases between. The germline V gene has CDR1 MNHNS and CDR2 SASEGT. CDR3 length: 14 residues. The CDR3 region has the DNA TGTGCCAGCAGTGAAGCAGGCGCAATCTATGGCTACACCTTC. Its translation: CASSEAGAIYGYTF.

This clone has more than one count but fewer than ten. This sequence joins TRBV30 and TRBJ1-4, with D maybe TRBD1 (5 bases). V gave up 5 bases and J gave up 5 bases, with 15 bases separating them. The CDR3 totals 14 residues. The germline V gene has CDR1 GTSNPN and CDR2 SVGIG (reference sequence). CDR3: CAWGRDATNEKLFF. CDR3 bases: TGTGCCTGGGGGAGGGACGCCACAAATGAAAAACTGTTTTTT. Together with reference TRBV30 and TRBJ1-4, the CDR3 gives the full variable domain: SQTIHQWPATLVQPVGSPLSLECTVEGTSNPNLYWYRQAAGRGLQLLFYSVGIGQISSEVPQNLSASRPQDRQFILSSKKLLLSDSGFYLCAWGRDATNEKLFFGSGTQLSVL.

This clone has only a few counts. This chain uses TRBV4-1 with TRBJ2-3; D not resolved. The CDR3 contains 16 residues. Germline V gene lookup returns CDR1 MGHRA and CDR2 YSYEKL. V lost 3 bases to trimming and J lost 0 bases, with 13 bases between them. The CDR3 region is CASSHTMLLSTDTQYF. Here the CDR3 DNA reads TGCGCCAGCAGCCATACGATGCTACTTAGCACAGATACGCAGTATTTT.

The genes are TRBV30 and TRBJ1-1, with D hard to call. This CDR3 is built from 13 residues. Germline V gives CDR1 GTSNPN, CDR2 SVGIG (reference sequence). Trimming pared 4 bases from V and 1 base from J, leaving 10 bases between. CDR3 nucleotides: TGTGCCTGGACCGTACGAGGGAACACTGAAGCTTTCTTT. It is translated as CAWTVRGNTEAFF.

The DNA of the CDR3 is TGTGCCTGGAGCCCCAACGGGGATACGCAGTATTTT. Translated, it gives CAWSPNGDTQYF. This chain joins TRBV30 and TRBJ2-3; D gene uncertain. The CDR3 runs 12 residues. V was trimmed by 3 bases and J by 6 bases, leaving 10 bases between them. Germline V gene lookup returns CDR1 GTSNPN and CDR2 SVGIG (reference sequence). Full variable domain (missing parts from reference TRBV30 and TRBJ2-3): SQTIHQWPATLVQPVGSPLSLECTVEGTSNPNLYWYRQAAGRGLQLLFYSVGIGQISSEVPQNLSASRPQDRQFILSSKKLLLSDSGFYLCAWSPNGDTQYFGPGTRLTVL.

V and J are TRBV29-1 and TRBJ2-7; TRBD1 matches at 8 bases. This CDR3 is 15 amino acids long. The V gene's germline CDR1 is SQVTM and CDR2 ANQGSEA. The V segment lost 5 bases and the J segment 4 bases; nucleotides outside the gene matches: 13. The CDR3 here is CSVSRGAGGMYEQYF. CDR3 nucleotide sequence: TGCAGCGTTTCGCGAGGAGCAGGGGGCATGTACGAGCAGTACTTC.

V and J are TRBV30 and TRBJ1-4; 7 bases fit TRBD1. V lost 4 bases, J lost 6 bases, and 5 bases stayed unmatched. The CDR3 totals 13 residues. Germline CDR1 and CDR2: GTSNPN and SVGIG (reference sequence). CDR3 in DNA: TGTGCCTGGAAACCGGGACAGCATGAAAAACTGTTTTTT. Translation gives CAWKPGQHEKLFF.

The rearrangement links TRBV30 to TRBJ2-3; D is possibly TRBD1 (7 bases). V was pared by 3 bases and J by 4 bases, with 17 bases between. Germline-derived CDR1 and CDR2 are GTSNPN and SVGIG (reference sequence). This CDR3 spans 15 amino acids. The CDR3 sequence is CAWSHRRGPSDTQYF. CDR3 coding DNA: TGTGCCTGGAGCCACCGGAGGGGGCCCTCAGATACGCAGTATTTT.